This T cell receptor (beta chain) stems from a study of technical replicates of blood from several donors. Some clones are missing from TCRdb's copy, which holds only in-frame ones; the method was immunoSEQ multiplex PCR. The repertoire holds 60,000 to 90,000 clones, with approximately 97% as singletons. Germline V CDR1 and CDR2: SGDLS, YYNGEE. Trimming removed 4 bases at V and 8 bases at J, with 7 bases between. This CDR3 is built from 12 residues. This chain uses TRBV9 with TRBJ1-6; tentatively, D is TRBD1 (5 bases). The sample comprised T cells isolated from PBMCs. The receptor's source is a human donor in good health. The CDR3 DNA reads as TGTGCCAGCAGCACACAGGATTCACCCCTCCACTTT. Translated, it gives CASSTQDSPLHF.